These 20 T cell receptor beta chains were sequenced from one sample in a study of Ad26.COV2.S vaccination and SARS-CoV-2 variants (dated by TCRdb to 2020 to 2022). What this sample's treatment or condition label stands for: some 20 received Ad26.COV2.S at low or high dose, single or two shots; several received placebo; per-sample allocation not given. For vaccine and placebo recipients, repertoires were sequenced using samples collected on day 63 after the first injection. Preparation of the library involved the immunoSEQ multiplex PCR assay. This is the immuneACCESS table as TCRdb keeps it, with only in-frame sequences that have V and J called. A part of the clones is gone; compared with another copy, unresolved V genes explain less than half, and the rest is unexplained. Across this sample there are about 350,000 clones, with roughly 90% seen only once. Around 5.8% of the sample is held by the ten biggest clonotypes.

This specimen was peripheral blood, taken in a trial of Ad26.COV2.S vaccine versus placebo. These receptors all stem from a person aged 18-60 years who received the Ad26.COV2.S COVID-19 vaccine or a placebo.

The chain carries TRBV5-1 and TRBJ1-4, with unresolved D. The CDR3 spans 14 residues. Trimming took 0 bases from V and 7 from J, leaving 10 bases between them. Germline V gene data show CDR1 as SGHRS and CDR2 as YFSETQ. CDR3 sequence (DNA): TGCGCCAGCAGCTTGGAAGGGCGGAGTGAAAAACTGTTTTTT. Its protein is CASSLEGRSEKLFF.

The chain combines TRBV7-9 with TRBJ1-1; D gene ambiguous. The CDR3 runs 16 residues. The ends were cut back, 1 base at V and 0 bases at J, with 12 bases in the middle. In germline, CDR1 is SEHNR, CDR2 FQNEAQ (reference sequence). The DNA for the CDR3 is TGTGCCAGCAGCTTAGATGGCTCTATAATGAACACTGAAGCTTTCTTT. Protein: CASSLDGSIMNTEAFF.

The gene calls are TRBV9 and TRBJ2-7; 9 bases are a match to TRBD1. V was clipped by 1 base and J by 5 bases; unmatched bases: 7. This CDR3 region has 15 residues. Germline CDR1 reads SGDLS; CDR2 reads YYNGEE. CDR3 coding DNA: TGTGCCAGCAGCGTAACCGGACAGGGGTATCACGAGCAGTACTTC. Protein: CASSVTGQGYHEQYF. Complete variable domain (other parts from reference TRBV9 and TRBJ2-7): DSGVTQTPKHLITATGQRVTLRCSPRSGDLSVYWYQQSLDQGLQFLIQYYNGEERAKGNILERFSAQQFPDLHSELNLSSLELGDSALYFCASSVTGQGYHEQYFGPGTRLTVT.

V is TRBV6-1 and J is TRBJ1-1; D is possibly TRBD1 (6 bases). This CDR3 spans 12 amino acids. The ends were cut back, 2 bases at V and 10 bases at J, with 11 bases in the middle. The germline gives CDR1 MNHNS, CDR2 SASEGT. As DNA, the CDR3 is TGTGCCAGCAGTGAATTACAGGGTAGAGCTTTCTTT. It yields the protein CASSELQGRAFF.

The chain combines TRBV28 with TRBJ1-1; 7 bases fit TRBD1. CDR3 size: 19 residues. With 6 bases clipped from V and 2 bases from J, the junction kept 21 bases outside the gene matches. The germline V gene encodes CDR1 MDHEN and CDR2 SYDVKM. The CDR3 is CASSPQIGTAGLGNTEAFF. The CDR3 nucleotides are TGTGCCAGCAGCCCTCAAATCGGGACAGCAGGGTTGGGTAACACTGAAGCTTTCTTT.

This clone was counted between two and nine times. V and J are TRBV30 and TRBJ2-7, with a weak D call TRBD1 (6 bases). The CDR3 has 12 amino acids. V was shortened by 4 bases and J by 1 base, with 8 bases between the two germline ends. Germline V gene sequence: CDR1 GTSNPN, CDR2 SVGIG (reference sequence). CDR3 protein: CAWTDSSYEQYF. CDR3 nucleotides: TGTGCCTGGACGGACAGTTCCTACGAGCAGTACTTC.

The CDR3 is CARGVNYLFRDNSNQPQHF. As DNA, the CDR3 is TGCGCCAGGGGGGTAAATTACCTATTCCGGGACAATAGCAATCAGCCCCAGCATTTT. The chain uses TRBV5-1 and TRBJ1-5, with D maybe TRBD1 (6 bases). CDR1 and CDR2 from the germline V gene are SGHRS and YFSETQ. V lost 8 bases and J 0 bases, leaving 27 bases between the germline ends. The CDR3 covers 19 residues. Supplemented by reference TRBV5-1 and TRBJ1-5, the full variable domain reads KAGVTQTPRYLIKTRGQQVTLSCSPISGHRSVSWYQQTPGQGLQFLFEYFSETQRNKGNFPGRFSGRQFSNSRSEMNVSTLELGDSALYLCARGVNYLFRDNSNQPQHFGDGTRLSIL.

The chain uses TRBV24-1 and TRBJ2-3; 7 bases fit TRBD2. The length of the CDR3 is 15 residues. Unmatched junction bases numbered 13, after V lost 9 bases and J lost 5 bases. Germline values: CDR1 KGHDR, CDR2 SFDVKD. The CDR3 DNA reads TGTGCCACCGGACCCAGGTCCGGGACTATAGATACGCAGTATTTT. Translation: CATGPRSGTIDTQYF.

In this sample, this clone turned up once. CDR3 in DNA: TGTGCCACCAGCCCCCCTGGCGGGAACTACGAGCAGTACTTC. Translation gives CATSPPGGNYEQYF. J is TRBJ2-7 and V is TRBV6-2 or TRBV6-3, with a tentative D call TRBD2 (6 bases). The CDR3 runs 14 residues. Germline CDR1 reads MNHEY; CDR2 reads SVGEGT. V lost 10 bases and J 3 bases, leaving 19 bases between the germline ends.

This sequence joins TRBV7-3 and TRBJ1-5; D is uncertain. The CDR3 covers 14 residues. V was pared by 5 bases and J by 6 bases, with 14 bases between. Germline CDR1 SGHTA, CDR2 FQGTGA. CDR3 region: CASSPSSGGQPQHF. CDR3 DNA: TGTGCCAGCAGCCCCTCGAGTGGAGGTCAGCCCCAGCATTTT.

The chain has TRBV27 and TRBJ2-1; 9 nucleotides align to TRBD2. Germline V gives CDR1 MNHEY, CDR2 SMNVEV (reference sequence). The CDR3 length is 14 residues. The V segment lost 8 bases and the J segment 10 bases; nucleotides outside the gene matches: 12. CDR3 residues: CASLSRGGGFEQFF. Here the CDR3 DNA reads TGTGCCAGCCTATCGCGGGGGGGAGGGTTCGAGCAGTTCTTC.

The rearrangement uses TRBV7-9 and TRBJ2-3; 12 bases are shared with TRBD2. This CDR3 spans 18 amino acids. Per the germline V gene, CDR1 is SEHNR and CDR2 is FQNEAQ (reference sequence). J was trimmed by 7 bases and V by 6 bases; bases with no gene match: 17. The chain's CDR3 is CASRPPAILAGGPNTQYF. DNA for the CDR3: TGTGCCAGCAGGCCCCCCGCGATACTAGCGGGGGGTCCAAATACGCAGTATTTT.

The CDR3 here is CASSQTSGQFF. Here the CDR3 DNA reads TGTGCCAGCAGCCAGACTAGCGGGCAGTTCTTC. The V and J genes are TRBV7-2 and TRBJ2-1; 9 bases are a match to TRBD2. CDR3 length: 11 amino acids. From germline, CDR1 is SGHTA and CDR2 FQGNSA. V shed 5 bases, J shed 12 bases, and the junction held 2 bases outside the gene matches.

The chain uses TRBV5-1 and TRBJ1-4; D is undetermined. V was shortened by 0 bases and J by 5 bases, with 8 bases between the two germline ends. Germline CDR1 SGHRS, CDR2 YFSETQ. The CDR3 loop spans 14 amino acids. The CDR3 is CASSLGSSNEKLFF. CDR3 nucleotides: TGCGCCAGCAGCTTGGGTTCCTCGAATGAAAAACTGTTTTTT.

This chain uses TRBV6-2 or TRBV6-3 with TRBJ2-4; D is ambiguous. Trimming cost V 2 bases and J 11 bases, with 19 bases left between them. This CDR3 spans 15 amino acids. Germline V lookup: CDR1 MNHEY, CDR2 SVGEGT. The CDR3 region has the DNA TGTGCCAGCAGTTACGGTCGGTCAGGACGAAATCTTCAGTACTTC. It yields the protein CASSYGRSGRNLQYF.

Concerning this clone: Other DNA sequences in the sample encode the same CDR3. The rearrangement links TRBV5-1 to TRBJ2-1; D may correspond to TRBD1 or TRBD2 (7 bases each). The CDR3 totals 13 residues. Between the trimmed V and J ends, which lost 3 bases and 7 bases, there was a span of 11 bases. Germline CDR1 is SGHRS and CDR2 is YFSETQ. The CDR3 protein is CASSSQGGNEQFF. Here the CDR3 DNA reads TGCGCCAGCAGCTCTCAGGGGGGGAATGAGCAGTTCTTC.

The chain has TRBV28 and TRBJ1-4; D is ambiguous. Trimming removed 7 bases from V and 8 bases from J, with 17 bases in between. CDR3 length: 14 amino acids. Germline CDR1 reads MDHEN; CDR2 reads SYDVKM. CDR3 in DNA: TGTGCCAGCACCGGCACGGAGTTGAGCGAAAAACTGTTTTTT. The encoded protein is CASTGTELSEKLFF.

The chain links TRBV7-9 to TRBJ1-5; D is ambiguous. This CDR3 has 13 amino acids. Trimming removed 5 bases at V and 10 bases at J, with 15 bases between. Germline CDR1 is SEHNR and CDR2 is FQNEAQ (reference sequence). As DNA, the CDR3 is TGTGCCAGCAGCCGGCTCCCCGGAGAACCCCAGCATTTT. Its translation: CASSRLPGEPQHF.

J is TRBJ1-4 and V is TRBV14; tentatively, D is TRBD1 (6 bases). The CDR3 has 15 amino acids. Germline CDR1 SGHDN, CDR2 FVKESK. The V end lost 0 bases, the J end lost 7 bases, and 12 bases lay between the germline ends. The CDR3: CASSQDWTAVEKLFF. The CDR3 DNA reads TGTGCCAGCAGCCAAGATTGGACAGCCGTTGAAAAACTGTTTTTT.

This clone was observed a single time. The chain carries TRBV5-1 and TRBJ2-7; TRBD1 is a possible D gene (6 bases). The CDR3 is made up of 15 amino acids. Trimming left V 4 bases short and J 2 bases short, with 16 bases between. The germline CDR1 and CDR2 sequences are SGHRS and YFSETQ. Written as DNA, the CDR3 is TGCGCCAGCAGCCTAACTGGACAGACGACCTACGAGCAGTACTTC. Translated, it gives CASSLTGQTTYEQYF.